Sequencing of this T cell receptor beta chain was carried out in a study of blood T cell repertoires in COVID-19. Study-level information: Samples representing acute and convalescent COVID-19 were sourced from the United States, Italy and Spain. T cells, B-cell-depleted T cells, or PBMCs provided the cDNA or gDNA that served as material.

V was cut by 3 bases and J by 11 bases, with 22 bases left in between. The CDR3 length is 15 residues. Germline V lookup: CDR1 LGHNA, CDR2 YNFKEQ. Under the authors' procedure: For nucleated cells, counts were estimated from reference gene primer amplification. The table came from immunoSEQ multiplex PCR; TCRdb's copy has only in-frame clones and leaves some out. The V and J calls and clone size were taken over from that table, and D and trimming were inferred from the DNA. The sample consists of 100,000 to 120,000 clones, around 76% of them appearing once. Sequenced input: peripheral blood. The clonotype originates from a woman over 75 with acute or convalescent COVID-19. The V gene is TRBV4-2, the J gene TRBJ1-1; TRBD1 is a possible D gene (5 bases). The CDR3 loop reads CASSHRTPRGEVAFF. CDR3 in DNA: TGTGCCAGCAGCCACCGGACCCCAAGGGGCGAGGTTGCTTTCTTT.